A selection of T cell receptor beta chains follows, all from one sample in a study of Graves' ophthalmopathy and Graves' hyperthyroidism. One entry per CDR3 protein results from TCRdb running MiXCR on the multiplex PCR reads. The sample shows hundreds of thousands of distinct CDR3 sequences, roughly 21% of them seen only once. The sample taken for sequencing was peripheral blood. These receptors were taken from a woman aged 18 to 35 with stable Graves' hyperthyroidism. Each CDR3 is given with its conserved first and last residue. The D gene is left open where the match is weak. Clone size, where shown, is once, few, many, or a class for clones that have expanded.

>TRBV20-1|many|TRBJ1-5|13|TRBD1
CSAGQGERQPQHF
TGCAGTGCTGGACAGGGGGAGCGTCAGCCCCAGCATTTT
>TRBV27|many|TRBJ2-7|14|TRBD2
CASSPGLAGYEQYF
TGTGCCAGCAGCCCAGGACTAGCGGGGTACGAGCAGTACTTC
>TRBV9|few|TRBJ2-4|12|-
CASSSRKGLLKF
TGTGCCAGCAGCTCAAGGAAGGGGCTCCTTAAGTTC
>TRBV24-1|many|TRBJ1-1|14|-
CATEGSGAGTEAFF
TGTGCCACCGAGGGGTCGGGGGCAGGGACTGAAGCTTTCTTT
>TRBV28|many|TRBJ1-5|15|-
CASSLSTMGNQPQHF
TGTGCCAGCAGTTTATCCACTATGGGGAATCAGCCCCAGCATTTT
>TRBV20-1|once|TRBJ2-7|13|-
CSAQDRDGYEQYF
TGCAGTGCCCAAGACCGGGACGGGTACGAGCAGTACTTC
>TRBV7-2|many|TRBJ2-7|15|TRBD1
CASSLYRGDSYEQYF
TGTGCCAGCAGCCTGTACAGGGGGGACTCCTACGAGCAGTACTTC
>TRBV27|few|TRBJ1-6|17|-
CASRTPGGGSYNSPLHF
TGTGCCAGCAGGACCCCCGGTGGGGGCTCCTATAATTCACCCCTCCACTTT
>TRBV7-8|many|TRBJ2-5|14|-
CASSLVRGKETQYF
TGTGCCAGCAGCTTAGTCAGGGGAAAAGAGACCCAGTACTTC
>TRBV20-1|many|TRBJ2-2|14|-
CSARESQGTGELFF
TGCAGTGCTAGAGAATCTCAGGGCACCGGGGAGCTGTTTTTT
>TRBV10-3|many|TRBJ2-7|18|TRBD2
CAISEPSEYGTSGSEQYF
TGTGCCATCAGTGAGCCCTCCGAATATGGGACTAGCGGGAGCGAGCAGTACTTC
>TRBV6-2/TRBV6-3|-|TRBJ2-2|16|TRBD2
CASSDLRREGTGELFF
TGTGCCAGCAGCGATCTGCGGCGGGAGGGGACCGGGGAGCTGTTTTTT
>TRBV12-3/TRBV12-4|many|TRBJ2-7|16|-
CASSFAGGRGNYEQYF
TGTGCCAGCAGCTTTGCCGGGGGGCGGGGCAACTACGAGCAGTACTTC
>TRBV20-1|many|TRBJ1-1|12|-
CSASSGYTEAFF
TGCAGTGCGTCGAGCGGCTACACTGAAGCTTTCTTT
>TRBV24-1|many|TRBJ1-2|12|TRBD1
CATSDLTGEYTF
TGTGCCACCAGTGATTTGACAGGGGAGTACACCTTC
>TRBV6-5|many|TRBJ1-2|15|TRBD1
CAGKGENRGLYGYTF
TGTGCCGGAAAGGGAGAGAACAGGGGATTATATGGCTACACCTTC
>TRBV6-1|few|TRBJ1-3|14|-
CASRKGGGGNTIYF
TGTGCCAGCAGAAAGGGTGGTGGTGGAAACACCATATATTTT
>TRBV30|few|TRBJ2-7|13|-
CAWRSLNSYEQYF
TGTGCCTGGAGGTCCTTGAACTCCTACGAGCAGTACTTC
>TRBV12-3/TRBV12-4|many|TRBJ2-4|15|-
CASSLRAGGKNIQYF
TGTGCCAGCAGTCTCCGCGCGGGTGGCAAAAACATTCAGTACTTC
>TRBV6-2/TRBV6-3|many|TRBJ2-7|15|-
CASRHLQGLGHEQYF
TGTGCCAGCAGACACCTCCAGGGGTTGGGGCACGAGCAGTACTTC
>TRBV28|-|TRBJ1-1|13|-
CAIWKSGDTEAFF
TGTGCCATCTGGAAGAGCGGGGACACTGAAGCTTTCTTT
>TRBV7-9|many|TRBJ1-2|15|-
CASSPRVILAYGYTF
TGTGCCAGCAGCCCCCGGGTCATTTTGGCCTATGGCTACACCTTC
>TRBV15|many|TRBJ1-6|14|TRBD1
CATSRGQGVSPLHF
TGTGCCACCAGCAGGGGACAGGGGGTTTCACCCCTCCACTTT
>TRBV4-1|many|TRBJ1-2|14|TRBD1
CASSPGQGDYGYTF
TGCGCCAGCAGCCCAGGACAGGGAGACTATGGCTACACCTTC
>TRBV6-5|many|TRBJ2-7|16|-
CASSYSKLQIGYEQYF
TGTGCCAGCAGTTACTCGAAACTTCAGATCGGGTACGAGCAGTACTTC